The next 11 T cell receptor beta chains were all read from a single sample in a study of shared clonotypes between healthy human individuals. The repertoire was sequenced with immunoSEQ multiplex PCR; TCRdb's copy has only in-frame clones and lacks some. The sample holds 450,000 to 600,000 clones, around three quarters seen once. The source material was PBMCs. The source is a woman aged 40 to 50 in good health. Some clones in this sample may be carry-over from other donors' samples.

The V call is TRBV28, the J call TRBJ1-2, with D perhaps matching TRBD1 (5 bases). Germline V CDR1 and CDR2: MDHEN, SYDVKM. V lost 5 bases and J lost 7, with 11 bases in between. The CDR3 covers 12 residues. The CDR3 sequence is CASSPPGIGYTF. As DNA, the CDR3 is TGTGCCAGCAGTCCCCCAGGGATTGGCTACACCTTC.

This rearrangement joins TRBV28 to TRBJ1-3, with D hard to call. Germline loops: CDR1 MDHEN, CDR2 SYDVKM. V shed 7 bases and J shed 2 bases, with 15 bases lying between them. The CDR3 sequence is 15 residues long. The CDR3 DNA reads TGTGCCAGCACACTCCCCGGAGCAGCTGGAAACACCATATATTTT. It encodes CASTLPGAAGNTIYF.

This clone was found a few times. The V call is TRBV11-2, the J call TRBJ1-4, with TRBD1 as a possible D gene (5 bases). The V gene's germline CDR1 is SGHAT and CDR2 FQNNGV. The CDR3 length is 15 residues. The germline V and J ends were trimmed by 5 bases and 5 bases, with 15 bases remaining between them. The DNA for the CDR3 is TGTGCCAGCAGCCCGGGGGGAGGGGTAAATGAAAAACTGTTTTTT. Translation gives CASSPGGGVNEKLFF.

Regarding this clone: This could be a read error, since a much larger clone is one nucleotide away. CDR3 DNA: TGTGCCAGCAGTGTTACAGATACGCAGTATTTT. Its translation: CASSVTDTQYF. The gene calls are TRBV6-1 and TRBJ2-3; D not certain. V was pared by 4 bases and J by 3 bases, with 2 bases between. The CDR3 has 11 amino acids. Germline V lookup: CDR1 MNHNS, CDR2 SASEGT.

The V and J genes are TRBV28 and TRBJ2-7; D is perhaps TRBD2 (6 bases). Germline V gene lookup returns CDR1 MDHEN and CDR2 SYDVKM. The CDR3 has 16 amino acids. Trimming took off 5 bases at V and 4 bases at J, with 21 bases between the two ends. CDR3 loop: CASSPNVLGSFYEQYF. DNA for the CDR3: TGTGCCAGCAGTCCCAATGTCCTCGGGAGTTTTTACGAGCAGTACTTC.

The chain recombines TRBV7-3 with TRBJ2-1; 9 nucleotides agree with TRBD2. This CDR3 has 15 amino acids. The J segment lost 10 bases and the V segment lost 4 bases, leaving 11 bases of the junction unmatched. Germline CDR1 SGHTA, CDR2 FQGTGA. CDR3 in amino acids: CASSSNGGRVFEQFF. The CDR3 bases are TGTGCCAGCAGCTCAAACGGCGGGAGGGTTTTCGAGCAGTTCTTC.

The rearrangement joins TRBV18 to TRBJ2-7; weak D call: TRBD1 (6 bases). Trimming took off 2 bases at V and 5 bases at J, with 13 bases between the two ends. The CDR3 consists of 14 residues. Germline V gene lookup returns CDR1 KGHSH and CDR2 LQKENI. CDR3 residues: CASSPANNRDEQYF. The CDR3 bases are TGTGCCAGCTCACCAGCTAACAACAGGGACGAGCAGTACTTC. The whole variable domain, filled in from reference TRBV18 and TRBJ2-7, reads NAGVMQNPRHLVRRRGQEARLRCSPMKGHSHVYWYRQLPEEGLKFMVYLQKENIIDESGMPKERFSAEFPKEGPSILRIQQVVRGDSAAYFCASSPANNRDEQYFGPGTRLTVT.

This chain connects TRBV30 to TRBJ1-5; 8 nucleotides agree with TRBD1. The V gene's germline CDR1 is GTSNPN and CDR2 SVGIG (reference sequence). V shed 0 bases and J 4 bases; nucleotides not matched to a gene: 2. The CDR3 consists of 14 residues. The CDR3 DNA is TGTGCCTGGAGTGTAGGGACAGGAAATCAGCCCCAGCATTTT. It specifies CAWSVGTGNQPQHF.

This clone appeared a single time. The J gene is TRBJ1-5, the V gene TRBV2, with no clear D. CDR3 length equals 14 residues. Germline V lookup: CDR1 SNHLY, CDR2 FYNNEI. Trimming cost V 5 bases and J 5 bases, with 13 bases left between them. The CDR3 here is CASSLARVDQPQHF. Written as DNA, the CDR3 is TGTGCCAGCAGTTTAGCTAGGGTCGATCAGCCCCAGCATTTT.

The gene calls are TRBV7-3 and TRBJ2-1; no definite D call. Germline V lookup: CDR1 SGHTA, CDR2 FQGTGA. V dropped 4 bases and J dropped 0 bases, with 13 bases sitting between them. The CDR3 spans 16 residues. CDR3 coding DNA: TGTGCCAGCAGCTCGAACCCAACGAGCTCCTACAATGAGCAGTTCTTC. Protein product: CASSSNPTSSYNEQFF.

The V gene is TRBV25-1, the J gene TRBJ2-6; D remains ambiguous. Per the germline V gene, CDR1 is MGHDK and CDR2 is SYGVNS. V gave up 3 bases and J gave up 4 bases, with 1 base separating them. The CDR3 sequence is 12 residues long. The CDR3 region is CASSEGANVLTF. CDR3 nucleotide sequence: TGTGCCAGCAGTGAGGGGGCCAACGTCCTGACTTTC.